This T cell receptor beta chain was found in a study of blood T cell repertoires in COVID-19. Only one count was recorded for this clone. CDR3 size: 12 residues. Participant-given clinical history determined each cohort assignment. Sequencing was performed with immunoSEQ multiplex PCR; in TCRdb, only in-frame clones are kept and a portion is missing. The sample consists of 490,000 or so clones, 70% to 90% of them appearing once. The clonotype originates from a woman aged 60 to 75 who had recovered from COVID-19. The chain carries TRBV21-1 and TRBJ2-7; TRBD2, the table's D call, was not compared with the DNA. TRBV21-1 is described as a pseudogene. The source material was PBMCs or T cells enriched from blood (not recorded which). The CDR3 protein is CASSKSRDEQYF. The DNA of the CDR3 is TGTGCCAGCAGCAAGTCTAGAGACGAGCAGTACTTC.